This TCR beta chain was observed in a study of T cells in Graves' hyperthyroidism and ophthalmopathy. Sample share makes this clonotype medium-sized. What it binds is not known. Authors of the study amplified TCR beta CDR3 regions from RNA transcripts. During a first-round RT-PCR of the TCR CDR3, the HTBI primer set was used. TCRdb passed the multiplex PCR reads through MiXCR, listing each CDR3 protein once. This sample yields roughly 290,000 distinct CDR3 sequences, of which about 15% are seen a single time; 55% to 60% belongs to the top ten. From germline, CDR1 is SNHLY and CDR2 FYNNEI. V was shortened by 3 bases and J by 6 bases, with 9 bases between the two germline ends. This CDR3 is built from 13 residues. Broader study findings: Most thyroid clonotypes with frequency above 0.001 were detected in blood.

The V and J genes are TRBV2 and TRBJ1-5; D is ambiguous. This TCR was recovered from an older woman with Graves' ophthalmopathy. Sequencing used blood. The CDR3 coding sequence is TGTGCCAGCAGTGAGTCGTACGGTCAGCCCCAGCATTTT. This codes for CASSESYGQPQHF.